These 9 T cell receptor beta chains were sequenced from one sample in a study of OX40 agonist ivuxolimab in advanced cancers. Library creation used the immunoSEQ multiplex PCR assay. TCRdb carries this immuneACCESS record with in-frame sequences only. Its versions omit some clonotypes, under half of them owing to an unresolved V gene in the studies checked, with the rest unexplained. The sample has around 60,000 clones on record, approximately 88% of them singletons. Clones ranked in the top ten supply 2.8% of the sample. Sequencing used CD4+ or CD8+ T cells sorted from blood, obtained in a trial of the OX40 agonist ivuxolimab. The receptor source for this set is an adult with an advanced solid tumor such as melanoma, head and neck, liver or kidney cancer.

The sample holds one count of this clone. The chain is built from TRBV11-2 and TRBJ1-1; D call uncertain. Trimming took off 4 bases at V and 4 bases at J, with 22 bases between the two ends. The CDR3 runs 17 residues. The germline CDR1 and CDR2 sequences are SGHAT and FQNNGV. The CDR3, as DNA: TGTGCCAGCAGCTCAGTTTTTGAGTGGGGAGGTGGCACTGAAGCTTTCTTT. It codes for CASSSVFEWGGGTEAFF. The variable domain in full, with the rest retrieved from reference TRBV11-2 and TRBJ1-1, is EAGVAQSPRYKIIEKRQSVAFWCNPISGHATLYWYQQILGQGPKLLIQFQNNGVVDDSQLPKDRFSAERLKGVDSTLKIQPAKLEDSAVYLCASSSVFEWGGGTEAFFGQGTRLTVV.

This clone has a single count. The gene calls are TRBV15 and TRBJ2-7; D perhaps matches TRBD1 (5 bases). Germline V gene sequence: CDR1 LNHNV, CDR2 YYDKDF (reference sequence). This CDR3 has 14 residues. The V and J ends lost 1 base and 4 bases respectively, with 11 bases between them. CDR3 coding DNA: TGTGCCACCAGCAGAGTAGACAGTTTTTACGAGCAGTACTTC. Its protein is CATSRVDSFYEQYF.

J is TRBJ2-7 and V is TRBV27; 7 nucleotides match TRBD1. Trimming took 4 bases from V and 2 from J; bases not matched to a gene: 11. Germline loops: CDR1 MNHEY, CDR2 SMNVEV (reference sequence). The length of the CDR3 is 16 residues. Written as DNA, the CDR3 is TGTGCCAGCAGTTCGCCGGAGGACAGGACCACCTACGAGCAGTACTTC. This gives the protein CASSSPEDRTTYEQYF.

The genes are TRBV7-9 and TRBJ2-4; TRBD2 matches 7 bases. CDR1 is SEHNR, CDR2 FQNEAQ, per germline (reference sequence). After removal of 5 bases from V and 0 bases from J, the junction contained 7 bases not matched to a gene. This CDR3 comprises 16 residues. This CDR3 is CASSTTGRLAKNIQYF. In nucleotides, the CDR3 is TGTGCCAGCAGCACAACCGGGAGGTTAGCCAAAAACATTCAGTACTTC.

The chain employs TRBV19 and TRBJ2-6; TRBD1 is a possible D gene (6 bases). CDR1 is LNHDA and CDR2 is SQIVND in the germline V gene (reference sequence). The CDR3 loop spans 14 amino acids. The ends were cut back, 6 bases at V and 3 bases at J, with 9 bases in the middle. DNA of the CDR3: TGTGCCAGTAGCGACAGGAGTGGGGCCAACGTCCTGACTTTC. This gives the protein CASSDRSGANVLTF.

This chain uses TRBV14 with TRBJ1-1, with 7 bases fitting TRBD1. The CDR3 loop spans 16 amino acids. The V gene's germline CDR1 is SGHDN and CDR2 FVKESK. Trimming cost V 2 bases and J 4 bases; bases outside gene matches: 10. CDR3 region: CASSQLQGTRSTEAFF. CDR3 nucleotides: TGTGCCAGCAGCCAACTACAGGGGACGCGTAGCACTGAAGCTTTCTTT.

The chain carries TRBV10-1 and TRBJ2-3; 8 bases are a match to TRBD2. Unmatched junction bases numbered 5, after V lost 5 bases and J lost 4 bases. The CDR3 length is 14 residues. Germline V CDR1 and CDR2: WNHNN, SYGVQD (reference sequence). CDR3 region: CASSTSGLADTQYF. DNA of the CDR3: TGCGCCAGCAGTACTAGCGGCCTTGCAGATACGCAGTATTTT.

This clone came up once. The chain is built from TRBV28 and TRBJ2-3; 8 nucleotides line up with TRBD1. Per the germline V gene, CDR1 is MDHEN and CDR2 is SYDVKM. V gave up 2 bases and J gave up 3 bases; unmatched junction bases: 7. The CDR3 spans 16 residues. The CDR3 reads CASSLGQGMWTDTQYF. The CDR3 DNA reads as TGTGCCAGCAGTTTAGGACAGGGCATGTGGACAGATACGCAGTATTTT.

This rearrangement joins TRBV7-8 to TRBJ2-2; D tentatively reads TRBD1 or TRBD2 (6 bases each). Trimming shortened V by 1 base and J by 7 bases, and 16 bases separated the two germline ends. Germline-derived CDR1 and CDR2 are SGHVS and FQNEAQ. The CDR3 is 16 amino acids. CDR3 in amino acids: CASSLVLRTAGGELFF. CDR3 bases: TGTGCCAGCAGCTTAGTTCTTCGGACAGCGGGCGGGGAGCTGTTTTTT. Based on the CDR3 plus reference TRBV7-8 and TRBJ2-2, the full variable domain is GAGVSQSPRYKVAKRGQDVALRCDPISGHVSLFWYQQALGQGPEFLTYFQNEAQLDKSGLPSDRFFAERPEGSVSTLKIQRTQQEDSAVYLCASSLVLRTAGGELFFGEGSRLTVL.